These 24 T cell receptor beta chains were sequenced from one sample in a study of response to subunit inactivated influenza vaccine. MiXCR, run by TCRdb on the RT-PCR reads, gives a single entry per CDR3 protein. Here the sample spans around 790,000 distinct CDR3 sequences, approximately 21% being singletons. The starting material was PBMCs from blood, obtained 4 to 6 days after vaccination. The receptors shown here come from a man aged 50 or older who received an inactivated influenza vaccine.

This clonotype was observed a handful of times. The V and J genes are TRBV4-3 and TRBJ2-1; D remains ambiguous. Germline CDR1 is LGHNA and CDR2 is YSLEER. V was pared by 0 bases and J by 4 bases, with 7 bases between. This CDR3 has 14 amino acids. The CDR3 spells CASSQELGYNEQFF. The CDR3 bases are TGCGCCAGCAGCCAAGAACTGGGGTACAATGAGCAGTTCTTC.

This clonotype was seen ten or more times. The chain has TRBV5-1 and TRBJ2-5; D call uncertain. The CDR3 is made up of 13 amino acids. Between the trimmed V and J ends, which lost 0 bases and 1 base, there was a span of 4 bases. In germline, CDR1 is SGHRS, CDR2 YFSETQ. The chain's CDR3 is CASSLGSQETQYF. The CDR3 DNA sequence: TGCGCCAGCAGCTTGGGGAGCCAAGAGACCCAGTACTTC.

V is TRBV4-2 and J is TRBJ1-5; perhaps TRBD1 as D (5 bases). Trimming removed 3 bases at V and 4 bases at J, with 10 bases between. Germline lookup yields CDR1 LGHNA and CDR2 YNFKEQ. The CDR3 contains 14 residues. The CDR3 bases are TGTGCCAGCAGCCAGGGGGTTAGGAATCAGCCCCAGCATTTT. Amino acids: CASSQGVRNQPQHF.

This clonotype was observed a few times. CDR3 coding DNA: TGTGCCAGCAGTTACTCCCGCAGTGGGTGGGCTGAAGCTTTCTTT. This gives the protein CASSYSRSGWAEAFF. The rearrangement uses TRBV6-5 and TRBJ1-1; D is unresolved. The CDR3 consists of 15 residues. Germline CDR1 MNHEY, CDR2 SVGAGI. V was shortened by 0 bases and J by 6 bases, with 14 bases between the two germline ends.

The rearrangement joins TRBV6-6 to TRBJ2-7, with D possibly being TRBD1 or TRBD2 (5 bases each). CDR1 MNHNY and CDR2 SVGAGI come from the germline V gene (reference sequence). Trimming stripped 9 bases from V and 3 bases from J, with 15 bases between. This CDR3 is 13 amino acids long. As DNA, the CDR3 is TGTGCCAGTGTCCGGGACGAAAGCTACGAGCAGTACTTC. It encodes CASVRDESYEQYF.

V and J are TRBV4-1 and TRBJ2-7; D call uncertain. In germline, CDR1 is MGHRA, CDR2 YSYEKL. The V and J ends lost 0 bases and 2 bases respectively, with 8 bases between them. The CDR3 contains 14 residues. CDR3 sequence reads: CASSQDVGPYEQYF. The DNA of the CDR3 is TGCGCCAGCAGCCAAGATGTAGGCCCCTACGAGCAGTACTTC.

In its sample, this clonotype was seen a few times. V and J are TRBV4-2 and TRBJ1-4, with TRBD1 as a possible D gene (5 bases). V was trimmed by 2 bases and J by 7 bases, leaving 17 bases between them. This CDR3 is 16 amino acids long. CDR1 is LGHNA and CDR2 is YNFKEQ in the germline V gene. The chain's CDR3 is CASSQYQGVEGEKLFF. CDR3 DNA sequence: TGTGCCAGCAGCCAATACCAGGGTGTAGAGGGTGAAAAACTGTTTTTT.

This clonotype came up once. The chain carries TRBV7-2 and TRBJ2-1, with D maybe TRBD2 (5 bases). The CDR3 runs to 18 residues. V lost 0 bases and J 4 bases, leaving 19 bases between the germline ends. Germline lookup yields CDR1 SGHTA and CDR2 FQGNSA. The CDR3 protein is CASSLARTGKPPYNEQFF. The DNA for the CDR3 is TGTGCCAGCAGCTTAGCCAGGACCGGGAAACCACCGTACAATGAGCAGTTCTTC.

This clonotype was counted ten times or more. DNA of the CDR3: TGTGCCAGCAGCTACGGGCTACTCTACGAGCAGTACTTC. Protein: CASSYGLLYEQYF. The chain has TRBV12-3 or TRBV12-4 and TRBJ2-7; the D is unclear. This CDR3 region has 13 residues. Trimming cost V 6 bases and J 3 bases, with 12 bases left between them.

This clonotype was counted only a few times. The V and J genes are TRBV5-1 and TRBJ2-3, with unresolved D. CDR1 is SGHRS and CDR2 is YFSETQ in the germline V gene. The V end lost 0 bases, the J end lost 1 base, and 12 bases lay between the germline ends. The length of the CDR3 is 16 residues. The CDR3 region is CASSLDGKTGTDTQYF. CDR3 in DNA: TGCGCCAGCAGCTTGGATGGGAAAACGGGCACAGATACGCAGTATTTT.

This clonotype has a handful of counts. The chain links TRBV29-1 to TRBJ1-1, with D tentatively TRBD1 (5 bases). Germline V gene sequence: CDR1 SQVTM, CDR2 ANQGSEA. The CDR3 has 13 amino acids. The V end lost 6 bases, the J end lost 4 bases, and 15 bases lay between the germline ends. This CDR3 reads CSVATDGTTEAFF. CDR3 sequence (DNA): TGCAGCGTGGCTACGGACGGGACCACTGAAGCTTTCTTT.

This clonotype was recorded a few times. V usage is TRBV20-1 and J usage is TRBJ2-3; the match to TRBD2 covers 11 bases. Germline V gives CDR1 DFQATT, CDR2 SNEGSKA (reference sequence). After removal of 5 bases from V and 3 bases from J, the junction contained 10 bases not matched to a gene. CDR3 size: 16 residues. The DNA for the CDR3 is TGCAGTGCTGCGTCACGGGGGACTAGCGGTACAGATACGCAGTATTTT. As protein: CSAASRGTSGTDTQYF.

This clonotype was picked up a small number of times. The J gene is TRBJ2-2, the V gene TRBV11-1; D possibly corresponds to TRBD1 (6 bases). The V end lost 0 bases, the J end lost 3 bases, and 8 bases lay between the germline ends. The CDR3 loop spans 15 amino acids. Germline CDR1 SGHAT, CDR2 FQDESV (reference sequence). CDR3 region: CASSLAGHDTGELFF. Here the CDR3 DNA reads TGTGCCAGCAGCTTAGCGGGACACGACACCGGGGAGCTGTTTTTT.

The chain couples TRBV3-1 to TRBJ2-2, with D perhaps matching TRBD2 (5 bases). Germline loops: CDR1 LGHDT, CDR2 YNNKEL (reference sequence). This CDR3 is built from 19 residues. V was cut by 4 bases and J by 6 bases, with 27 bases left in between. CDR3 in amino acids: CASSPDQLRGSLPPGELFF. In DNA form, the CDR3 reads TGTGCCAGCAGCCCGGACCAACTTCGGGGTTCCTTACCGCCCGGGGAGCTGTTTTTT.

This clonotype occurred a few times. The chain recombines TRBV20-1 with TRBJ2-7; 7 nucleotides agree with TRBD1. The CDR3 contains 15 residues. V trimming: 6 bases; J trimming: 1 base; junction bases outside the gene matches: 12. Germline assignment: CDR1 DFQATT and CDR2 SNEGSKA (reference sequence). CDR3 nucleotide sequence: TGCAGTGCGAAGGGACAGCGCTTAATTTCCTACGAGCAGTACTTC. This codes for CSAKGQRLISYEQYF.

The J gene is TRBJ2-2, the V gene TRBV12-3 or TRBV12-4; maybe TRBD2 (5 bases). The germline V and J ends were trimmed by 4 bases and 5 bases, with 8 bases remaining between them. This CDR3 is 13 amino acids long. The CDR3 loop is CASSYTRTGELFF. The CDR3 bases are TGTGCCAGCAGTTACACTAGGACCGGGGAGCTGTTTTTT.

V is TRBV10-3 and J is TRBJ2-7; 7 bases agree with TRBD1. The V gene's germline CDR1 is ENHRY and CDR2 SYGVKD. The J segment lost 5 bases and the V segment lost 6 bases, leaving 4 bases of the junction unmatched. The CDR3 loop spans 12 amino acids. CDR3 region: CAISRGNNEQYF. As DNA, the CDR3 is TGTGCCATCAGCAGGGGGAATAACGAGCAGTACTTC.

The chain joins TRBV12-3 or TRBV12-4 to TRBJ1-3; tentative D call: TRBD1 (6 bases). This CDR3 contains 15 residues. V lost 6 bases to trimming and J lost 4 bases, with 16 bases between them. The CDR3 spells CASSAQGSPGNTIYF. CDR3 DNA: TGTGCCAGCAGCGCACAGGGTAGCCCAGGAAACACCATATATTTT.

The V gene is TRBV7-2, the J gene TRBJ2-5; TRBD1 is a possible D gene (6 bases). This CDR3 region has 14 residues. V was clipped by 3 bases and J by 5 bases, with 13 bases between them. Germline V lookup: CDR1 SGHTA, CDR2 FQGNSA. Here the CDR3 reads CASSLYDRSETQYF. In nucleotides, the CDR3 is TGTGCCAGCAGCTTGTATGACAGGTCGGAGACCCAGTACTTC.

This clonotype turned up a few times. The chain is built from TRBV5-1 and TRBJ2-7; D is unresolved. From germline, CDR1 is SGHRS and CDR2 YFSETQ. Trimming took 4 bases from V and 3 from J, leaving 17 bases between them. The CDR3 is 15 amino acids. CDR3 amino acids: CASSPLLGRNYEQYF. CDR3 sequence (DNA): TGCGCCAGCAGCCCCCTGCTGGGCAGGAACTACGAGCAGTACTTC.

This clonotype was observed a few times. This chain connects TRBV28 to TRBJ2-5, with 8 bases lining up with TRBD2. J lost 1 base, V lost 4 bases, and 5 bases had no gene match. The length of the CDR3 is 15 residues. From germline, CDR1 is MDHEN and CDR2 SYDVKM. CDR3 sequence reads: CASSWTSSAQETQYF. CDR3 nucleotide sequence: TGTGCCAGCAGTTGGACTAGCAGCGCCCAAGAGACCCAGTACTTC.

This rearrangement joins TRBV21-1 to TRBJ2-5. TRBV21-1 is listed as a pseudogene. The CDR3 contains 13 residues. For the CDR3, the DNA is TGTGCCAGCAGCAAGATGTGGGAAGAGACCCAGTACTTC. Amino acid sequence: CASSKMWEETQYF.

Ten or more counts support this clonotype. V and J are TRBV28 and TRBJ2-3, with 8 bases aligning to TRBD2. The CDR3 is 13 amino acids. Trimming cost V 5 bases and J 7 bases; bases outside gene matches: 5. Germline CDR1 MDHEN, CDR2 SYDVKM. The CDR3 nucleotides are TGTGCCAGCAGTAGTATAGCGGGAAATACGCAGTATTTT. This encodes CASSSIAGNTQYF.

This clonotype came up a few times. J is TRBJ2-7 and V is TRBV28; D assignment may be TRBD1 or TRBD2 (5 bases each). The CDR3 is 14 residues long. The germline V gene encodes CDR1 MDHEN and CDR2 SYDVKM. The V end was cut by 5 bases, the J end by 2 bases, with 13 bases between. DNA of the CDR3: TGTGCCAGCAGTGCCGGGACGACCCCCTACGAGCAGTACTTC. Its protein product is CASSAGTTPYEQYF.